The 18 T cell receptor beta chains listed next were all sequenced from one sample in a study of T cells in Graves' hyperthyroidism and ophthalmopathy (dated by TCRdb to about 2019). Library creation used multiplex PCR. TCRdb records Illumina HiSeq 2000 as the sequencer. The TCR beta CDR3 regions were amplified from RNA transcripts. The TCR CDR3 was subjected to a first round of RT-PCR using the HTBI primer set and the Qiagen OneStep RT-PCR kit. The raw public reads went through TCRdb reprocessing: fastp at Q25, MiXCR clone calling, in-frame beta chains kept. Entries that share a CDR3 protein sequence are merged under the most common genes and DNA. This sample is represented by 500,000 to 650,000 distinct CDR3 sequences; 12% to 15% of them were singletons. The ten largest clones add up to approximately 13% of the sample. The sequencing sample was made of blood. The receptors here all came from a woman aged 40 to 55 with Graves' hyperthyroidism.

There are a few counts of this clonotype. V is TRBV9 and J is TRBJ2-5; D assignment may be TRBD1 or TRBD2 (6 bases each). The V end was cut by 0 bases, the J end by 2 bases, with 14 bases between. Germline V CDR1 and CDR2: SGDLS, YYNGEE. This CDR3 is built from 16 residues. CDR3 DNA sequence: TGTGCCAGCAGCGTAGACGAAGGGGGACTTCAAGAGACCCAGTACTTC. This gives the protein CASSVDEGGLQETQYF. Variable domain in full (rest from reference TRBV9 and TRBJ2-5): DSGVTQTPKHLITATGQRVTLRCSPRSGDLSVYWYQQSLDQGLQFLIQYYNGEERAKGNILERFSAQQFPDLHSELNLSSLELGDSALYFCASSVDEGGLQETQYFGPGTRLLVL.

This chain joins TRBV24-1 and TRBJ2-1, with TRBD1 as a possible D gene (5 bases). V was shortened by 5 bases and J by 8 bases, with 12 bases between the two germline ends. The CDR3 is made up of 13 amino acids. Germline CDR1 reads KGHDR; CDR2 reads SFDVKD. The CDR3, as DNA: TGTGCCACCAGTGGCCAGGGAATCGATGAGCAGTTCTTC. Its translation: CATSGQGIDEQFF.

With respect to this clonotype: A much larger clone differs by one base, so this may be a read error. The chain couples TRBV12-3 or TRBV12-4 to TRBJ1-1; no definite D call. The V end was cut by 7 bases, the J end by 1 base, with 16 bases between. The CDR3 sequence is 15 residues long. CDR3 sequence reads: CASIHGELTNTEAFF. In nucleotides, the CDR3 is TGTGCCAGCATCCACGGCGAACTTACGAACACTGAAGCTTTCTTT.

The chain has TRBV30 and TRBJ2-3; tentative D call: TRBD2 (5 bases). Per germline, CDR1 GTSNPN and CDR2 SVGIG (reference sequence). V lost 1 base, J lost 3 bases, and 5 bases lay in between. The CDR3 extends over 12 amino acids. CDR3 bases: TGTGCCTGGAGTGGGACTACAGATACGCAGTATTTT. Its translation: CAWSGTTDTQYF.

This clonotype showed up many times. The chain is built from TRBV5-1 and TRBJ2-3; D remains unclear. Germline CDR1 and CDR2: SGHRS and YFSETQ. Between the trimmed V and J ends, which lost 1 base and 2 bases, there was a span of 8 bases. CDR3 length: 14 amino acids. The CDR3 loop reads CASSLSRTTDTQYF. As DNA, the CDR3 is TGCGCCAGCAGCTTGAGCAGGACCACAGATACGCAGTATTTT. Combining the CDR3 with reference TRBV5-1 and TRBJ2-3 gives the whole variable domain KAGVTQTPRYLIKTRGQQVTLSCSPISGHRSVSWYQQTPGQGLQFLFEYFSETQRNKGNFPGRFSGRQFSNSRSEMNVSTLELGDSALYLCASSLSRTTDTQYFGPGTRLTVL.

This clonotype was observed at least ten times. The chain employs TRBV3-1 and TRBJ2-1; 14 bases are a match to TRBD2. CDR3 length: 14 amino acids. V lost 5 bases, J lost 10 bases, and 4 bases stayed unmatched. CDR1 is LGHDT and CDR2 is YNNKEL in the germline V gene (reference sequence). CDR3 in amino acids: CASSKTSGRAEQFF. The CDR3, as DNA: TGTGCCAGCAGCAAGACTAGCGGGAGGGCGGAGCAGTTCTTC.

The table lists this clonotype with many counts. The V gene is TRBV29-1, the J gene TRBJ2-1, with TRBD2 matching 12 bases. The V gene end was trimmed by 5 bases and the J gene end by 7 bases; junction bases not matched to a gene: 6. CDR3 size: 14 residues. Germline values: CDR1 SQVTM, CDR2 ANQGSEA. CDR3 coding DNA: TGCAGCGTTCAGCTAGCGGGAGGGACAAATGAGCAGTTCTTC. It codes for CSVQLAGGTNEQFF.

For the CDR3, the DNA is TGCAGTGCTGGGGACATCCGCGATGAGCAGTTCTTC. Protein: CSAGDIRDEQFF. The V gene is TRBV20-1, the J gene TRBJ2-1, with D perhaps matching TRBD1 (6 bases). Trimming shortened V by 5 bases and J by 8 bases, and 13 bases separated the two germline ends. The CDR3 is 12 amino acids. In germline, CDR1 is DFQATT, CDR2 SNEGSKA (reference sequence).

This clonotype has a count of ten or more. V and J are TRBV11-2 and TRBJ2-5; D is uncertain. The CDR3 has 13 residues. The germline V gene encodes CDR1 SGHAT and CDR2 FQNNGV. V was cut by 2 bases and J by 5 bases, with 9 bases left in between. The CDR3 sequence is CASSLRVGETQYF. CDR3 DNA sequence: TGTGCCAGCAGCTTACGTGTGGGGGAGACCCAGTACTTC.

The gene calls are TRBV9 and TRBJ1-4, with a tentative D call TRBD1 (6 bases). Between the trimmed V and J ends, which lost 2 bases and 3 bases, there was a span of 11 bases. The germline V gene encodes CDR1 SGDLS and CDR2 YYNGEE. The CDR3 extends over 15 amino acids. CDR3 bases: TGTGCCAGCAGCGTTACAGGGAATCCTAATGAAAAACTGTTTTTT. Its protein product is CASSVTGNPNEKLFF. Filled out from reference TRBV9 and TRBJ1-4, the complete variable domain reads DSGVTQTPKHLITATGQRVTLRCSPRSGDLSVYWYQQSLDQGLQFLIQYYNGEERAKGNILERFSAQQFPDLHSELNLSSLELGDSALYFCASSVTGNPNEKLFFGSGTQLSVL.

This clonotype was observed many times. The V call is TRBV12-3 or TRBV12-4, the J call TRBJ2-3; TRBD1 aligns across 10 bases. The CDR3 covers 17 residues. Trimming at V came to 6 bases and at J to 3 bases, leaving 12 bases not matched to a gene. As DNA, the CDR3 is TGTGCCAGCAGCACACACGACAGGGGGCGGGAGACAGATACGCAGTATTTT. This sequence encodes CASSTHDRGRETDTQYF.

V is TRBV9 and J is TRBJ2-7; 12 bases fit TRBD1. J was trimmed by 7 bases and V by 3 bases; bases with no gene match: 5. Germline-derived CDR1 and CDR2 are SGDLS and YYNGEE. The CDR3 runs to 14 residues. The DNA of the CDR3 is TGTGCCAGCAGCGCGGGACAGGGGGCGGAAGAGCAGTACTTC. This sequence encodes CASSAGQGAEEQYF.

The V gene is TRBV19, the J gene TRBJ2-3, with D uncertain. The CDR3 consists of 15 residues. The V gene lost 4 bases and the J gene lost 4 bases, with 15 bases spanning the gap. Per the germline V gene, CDR1 is LNHDA and CDR2 is SQIVND (reference sequence). CDR3 region: CASSTNPTNSDTQYF. CDR3 nucleotide sequence: TGTGCCAGTAGTACAAATCCAACAAACTCAGATACGCAGTATTTT.

The sample holds many counts of this clonotype. The rearrangement joins TRBV28 to TRBJ1-6; 9 positions agree with TRBD1. This CDR3 contains 15 residues. Germline-derived CDR1 and CDR2 are MDHEN and SYDVKM. J was trimmed by 10 bases and V by 5 bases; bases with no gene match: 9. This CDR3 is CASSPGQGNSSPLHF. CDR3 nucleotides: TGTGCCAGCAGTCCGGGACAGGGAAATTCATCACCCCTCCACTTT.

This clonotype was detected many times. This chain joins TRBV28 and TRBJ2-5; 12 nucleotides agree with TRBD1. J was trimmed by 6 bases and V by 5 bases; bases with no gene match: 13. Looked up from germline, CDR1 is MDHEN and CDR2 is SYDVKM. The length of the CDR3 is 17 residues. The CDR3 coding sequence is TGTGCCAGCAGTATCTACCGCGGGACAGGGGGCGCCAAGACCCAGTACTTC. Its translation: CASSIYRGTGGAKTQYF.

V gene TRBV7-3 combines with J gene TRBJ2-3; TRBD2 matches at 9 bases. The CDR3 runs 16 residues. Per the germline V gene, CDR1 is SGHTA and CDR2 is FQGTGA. With 8 bases clipped from V and 6 bases from J, the junction kept 15 bases outside the gene matches. CDR3: CASGSWDWRGGDTQYF. DNA for the CDR3: TGTGCCAGCGGCTCATGGGATTGGCGGGGGGGGGATACGCAGTATTTT.

In this sample, this clonotype turned up many times. The rearrangement joins TRBV29-1 to TRBJ1-2; 8 bases agree with TRBD1. V was pared by 8 bases and J by 8 bases, with 7 bases of the junction left unmatched. The germline gives CDR1 SQVTM, CDR2 ANQGSEA. This CDR3 region has 11 residues. This CDR3 is CSTWTGNGYTF. The DNA of the CDR3 is TGCAGCACATGGACAGGGAACGGCTACACCTTC.

The genes are TRBV29-1 and TRBJ1-2; D gene ambiguous. Trimming cost V 3 bases and J 7 bases, with 0 bases left between them. Per germline, CDR1 SQVTM and CDR2 ANQGSEA. This CDR3 comprises 8 residues. The DNA of the CDR3 is TGCAGCGTTGATGGCTACACCTTC. It codes for CSVDGYTF.